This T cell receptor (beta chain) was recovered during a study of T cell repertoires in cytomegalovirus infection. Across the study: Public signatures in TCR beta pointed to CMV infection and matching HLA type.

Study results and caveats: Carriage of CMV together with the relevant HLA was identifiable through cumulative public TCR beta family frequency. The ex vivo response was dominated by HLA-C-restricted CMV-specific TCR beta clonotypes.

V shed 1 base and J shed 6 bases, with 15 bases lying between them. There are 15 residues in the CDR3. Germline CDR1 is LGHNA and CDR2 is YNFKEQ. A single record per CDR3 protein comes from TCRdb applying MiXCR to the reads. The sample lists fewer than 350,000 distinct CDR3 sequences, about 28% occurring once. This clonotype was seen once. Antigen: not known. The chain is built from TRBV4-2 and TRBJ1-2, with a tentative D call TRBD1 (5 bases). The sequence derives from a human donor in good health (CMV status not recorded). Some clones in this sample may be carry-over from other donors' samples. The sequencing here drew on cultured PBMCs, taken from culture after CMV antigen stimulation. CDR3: CASSQGLQAGNGYTF. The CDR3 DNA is TGTGCCAGCAGCCAAGGTCTTCAGGCAGGGAATGGCTACACCTTC.